This T cell receptor beta chain was documented in a study of Ad26.COV2.S vaccination and SARS-CoV-2 variants. Study at large: Intramuscular Ad26.COV2.S doses were given once or twice, 56 days apart.

Profiled with immunoSEQ multiplex PCR; TCRdb holds only in-frame clones, not every one. The sample lists approximately 500,000 clones, 70% to 90% occurring once. V was shortened by 2 bases and J by 6 bases, with 20 bases between the two germline ends. The germline gives CDR1 SGHNT, CDR2 YYREEE (reference sequence). The CDR3 runs 16 residues. Treatment reported: about 20 received Ad26.COV2.S at low or high dose, single or two shots; 5 received placebo; per-sample allocation not given. Material that was analyzed had been drawn on day 63 after the first vaccine or placebo injection. The genes are TRBV5-4 and TRBJ1-2; D gene unclear. The sequence was collected from a person aged 18-65 years who received the Ad26.COV2.S COVID-19 vaccine or a placebo. Material: peripheral blood, obtained in a trial of Ad26.COV2.S vaccine versus placebo. CDR3 nucleotides: TGTGCCAGCAGCTTAGGTCGCGATCCCCAACGGGATGGCTACACCTTC. It encodes CASSLGRDPQRDGYTF.